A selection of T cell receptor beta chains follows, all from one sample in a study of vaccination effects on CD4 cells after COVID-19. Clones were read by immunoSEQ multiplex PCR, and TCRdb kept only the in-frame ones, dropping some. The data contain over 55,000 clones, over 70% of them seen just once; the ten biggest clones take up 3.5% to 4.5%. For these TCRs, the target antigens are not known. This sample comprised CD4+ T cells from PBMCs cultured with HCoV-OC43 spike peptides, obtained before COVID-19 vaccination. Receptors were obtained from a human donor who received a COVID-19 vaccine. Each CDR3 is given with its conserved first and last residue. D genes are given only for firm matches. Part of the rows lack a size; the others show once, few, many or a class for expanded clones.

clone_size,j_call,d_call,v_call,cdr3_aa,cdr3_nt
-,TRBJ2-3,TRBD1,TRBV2,CASSYRTGSTDTQYF,TGTGCCAGCAGTTATAGGACAGGGAGCACAGATACGCAGTATTTT
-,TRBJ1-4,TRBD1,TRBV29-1,CSVPGTGANEKLFF,TGCAGCGTACCCGGGACAGGGGCTAATGAAAAACTGTTTTTT
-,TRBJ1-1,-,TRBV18,CASSPFGANTEAFF,TGTGCCAGCTCACCATTTGGGGCGAACACTGAAGCTTTCTTT
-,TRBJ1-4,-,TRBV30,CAWSVQVGEKLFF,TGTGCCTGGAGTGTTCAGGTTGGCGAAAAACTGTTTTTT
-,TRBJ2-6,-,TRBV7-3,CASSLAATGANVLTF,TGTGCCAGCAGCTTAGCGGCCACAGGGGCCAACGTCCTGACTTTC
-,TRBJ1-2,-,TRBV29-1,CSVDMGGYGYTF,TGCAGCGTTGATATGGGTGGATATGGCTACACCTTC
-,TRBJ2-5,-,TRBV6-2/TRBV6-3,CASSRQGAETQYF,TGTGCCAGCAGTCGACAAGGGGCCGAGACCCAGTACTTC
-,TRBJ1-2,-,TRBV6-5,CASSYSRGAADGYTF,TGTGCCAGCAGTTACTCAAGGGGGGCGGCCGACGGCTACACCTTC
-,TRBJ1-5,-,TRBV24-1,CATSDTSNQPQHF,TGTGCCACCAGTGATACTAGCAATCAGCCCCAGCATTTT
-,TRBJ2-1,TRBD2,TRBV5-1,CASSPGLAGNEQFF,TGCGCCAGCAGCCCGGGACTAGCGGGCAATGAGCAGTTCTTC
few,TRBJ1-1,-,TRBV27,CASVPNLGVGDTEAFF,TGTGCCAGCGTCCCTAATTTAGGGGTTGGAGACACTGAAGCTTTCTTT
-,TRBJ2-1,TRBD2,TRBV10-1,CASSDQRGDYNEQFF,TGCGCCAGCAGTGACCAGCGGGGGGATTACAATGAGCAGTTCTTC
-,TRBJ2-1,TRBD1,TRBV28,CASSIGRDRYWDEQFF,TGTGCCAGCAGTATAGGCCGGGACAGGTATTGGGATGAGCAGTTCTTC
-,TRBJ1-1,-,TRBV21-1,CASTHFASGGTEAFF,TGTGCCAGCACCCATTTTGCGTCGGGGGGCACTGAAGCTTTCTTT
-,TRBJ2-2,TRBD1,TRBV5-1,CASSTRNRGTGELFF,TGCGCCAGCAGCACAAGAAACAGGGGCACCGGGGAGCTGTTTTTT
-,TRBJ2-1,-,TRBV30,CAWSGQLRHNEQFF,TGTGCCTGGAGTGGCCAGCTTCGACACAATGAGCAGTTCTTC
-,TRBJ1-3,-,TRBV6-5,CASSLIGNTIYF,TGTGCCAGCAGCCTTATTGGAAACACCATATATTTT
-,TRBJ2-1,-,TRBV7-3,CASSPGVGGNYNEQFF,TGTGCCAGCAGCCCCGGGGTGGGGGGCAACTACAATGAGCAGTTCTTC
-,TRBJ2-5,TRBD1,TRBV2,CASSENRGFQETQYF,TGTGCCAGCAGTGAGAACAGGGGATTTCAAGAGACCCAGTACTTC
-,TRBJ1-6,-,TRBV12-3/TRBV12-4,CASSSQSVSPLHF,TGTGCCAGCAGTTCCCAGAGCGTTTCACCCCTCCACTTT
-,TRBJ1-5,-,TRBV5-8,CASNKWGGIGNQPQHF,TGTGCCAGCAACAAGTGGGGGGGAATAGGCAATCAGCCCCAGCATTTT
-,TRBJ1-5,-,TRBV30,CALRTGSNQPQHF,TGTGCCTTGAGGACGGGAAGCAATCAGCCCCAGCATTTT
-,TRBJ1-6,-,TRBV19,CASETAGRENSPLHF,TGTGCCAGCGAGACAGCGGGGCGGGAGAATTCACCCCTCCACTTT
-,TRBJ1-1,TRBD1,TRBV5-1,CASSVRGRRTEAFF,TGCGCCAGCAGCGTCAGGGGGCGGAGGACTGAAGCTTTCTTT
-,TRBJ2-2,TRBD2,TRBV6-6,CASGLALNTGELFF,TGTGCCAGCGGACTAGCCCTAAACACCGGGGAGCTGTTTTTT
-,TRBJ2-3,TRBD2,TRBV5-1,CASSLTGRADTQYF,TGCGCCAGCAGCTTGACGGGGAGGGCAGATACGCAGTATTTT
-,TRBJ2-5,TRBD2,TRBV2,CASRGGTPIPETQYF,TGTGCCAGCAGGGGGGGGACTCCCATCCCAGAGACCCAGTACTTC
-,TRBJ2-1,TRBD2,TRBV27,CASSPGLGREQFF,TGTGCCAGCAGTCCCGGACTAGGTCGGGAGCAGTTCTTC
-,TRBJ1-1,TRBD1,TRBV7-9,CASSLIQGASTEAFF,TGTGCCAGCAGCTTAATACAGGGGGCTAGCACTGAAGCTTTCTTT
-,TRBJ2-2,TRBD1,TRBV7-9,CASSKKGQGVKSGELFF,TGTGCCAGCAGCAAAAAAGGACAGGGGGTAAAGTCCGGGGAGCTGTTTTTT
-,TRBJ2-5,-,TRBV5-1,CASSSMGAALQTQYF,TGCGCCAGCAGCTCCATGGGGGCTGCGTTACAGACCCAGTACTTC
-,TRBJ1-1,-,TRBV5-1,CASSLGQKMNTEAFF,TGCGCCAGCAGCCTAGGACAGAAGATGAACACTGAAGCTTTCTTT
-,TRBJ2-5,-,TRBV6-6,CASSQSRQAQETQYF,TGTGCCAGCAGTCAATCCCGACAGGCACAAGAGACCCAGTACTTC
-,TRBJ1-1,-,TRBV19,CASSIVYLALNTEAFF,TGTGCCAGTAGTATCGTCTATCTGGCGTTGAACACTGAAGCTTTCTTT
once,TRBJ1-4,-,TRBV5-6,CASSSYRTSIEEKLFF,TGTGCCAGCAGCTCGTATCGAACGTCTATAGAGGAAAAACTGTTTTTT
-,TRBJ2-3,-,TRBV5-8,CASPWGVYSGGTDTQYF,TGTGCCAGCCCTTGGGGGGTCTACTCTGGTGGCACAGATACGCAGTATTTT
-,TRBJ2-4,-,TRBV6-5,CASRPGSRAKNIQYF,TGTGCCAGCAGACCCGGATCTCGGGCCAAAAACATTCAGTACTTC
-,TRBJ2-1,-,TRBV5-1,CASSLAAVSYNEQFF,TGCGCCAGCAGCTTGGCCGCCGTCTCCTACAATGAGCAGTTCTTC
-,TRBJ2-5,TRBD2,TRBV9,CASSEGLAGGETQYF,TGTGCCAGCAGCGAGGGACTAGCGGGGGGAGAGACCCAGTACTTC
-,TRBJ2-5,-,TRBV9,CASSVAGRPDGETQYF,TGTGCCAGCAGCGTAGCTGGACGCCCCGATGGGGAGACCCAGTACTTC
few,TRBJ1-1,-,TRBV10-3,CAMSGNTEAFF,TGTGCCATGTCAGGGAACACTGAAGCTTTCTTT
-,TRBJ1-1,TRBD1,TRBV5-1,CASSLTTGDTEAFF,TGCGCCAGCAGCTTGACGACAGGGGACACTGAAGCTTTCTTT
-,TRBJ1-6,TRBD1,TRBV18,CASSATGFDSPLHF,TGTGCCAGCTCAGCGACAGGGTTTGACTCACCCCTCCACTTT
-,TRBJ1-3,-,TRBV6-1,CASSEAARRMSRSGNTIYF,TGTGCCAGCAGTGAAGCGGCTCGCCGGATGTCACGCTCTGGAAACACCATATATTTT
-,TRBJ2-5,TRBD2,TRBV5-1,CASSYLAGEQETQYF,TGCGCCAGCAGCTACTTAGCGGGGGAGCAAGAGACCCAGTACTTC
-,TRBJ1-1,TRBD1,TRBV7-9,CASSRPGTGHTEAFF,TGTGCCAGCAGCCGTCCCGGGACAGGGCACACTGAAGCTTTCTTT
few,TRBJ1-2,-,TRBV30,CAWSEGLDGYTF,TGTGCCTGGAGTGAGGGGTTGGATGGCTACACCTTC
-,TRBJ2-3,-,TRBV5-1,CASSLGAPKVEYF,TGCGCCAGCAGCTTGGGGGCCCCTAAGGTCGAGTATTTT
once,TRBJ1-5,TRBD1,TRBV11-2,CASSPGDRVSQPQHF,TGTGCCAGCAGCCCGGGGGACAGGGTTAGTCAGCCCCAGCATTTT
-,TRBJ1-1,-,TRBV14,CASSQQQETEAFF,TGTGCCAGCAGCCAACAACAGGAGACTGAAGCTTTCTTT
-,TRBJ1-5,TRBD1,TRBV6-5,CASSTDRGGNQPQHF,TGTGCCAGCAGTACTGACAGGGGGGGCAATCAGCCCCAGCATTTT
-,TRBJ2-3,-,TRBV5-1,CASSLGGDDTDTQYF,TGCGCCAGCAGCTTGGGTGGGGATGACACAGATACGCAGTATTTT
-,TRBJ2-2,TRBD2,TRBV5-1,CASSDLAGGSGELFF,TGCGCCAGCAGCGACCTAGCGGGGGGCTCCGGGGAGCTGTTTTTT
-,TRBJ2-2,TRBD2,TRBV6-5,CASRISGTNTGELFF,TGTGCCAGCAGGATTAGCGGGACGAACACCGGGGAGCTGTTTTTT
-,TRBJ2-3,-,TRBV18,CASSWTVSTDTQYF,TGTGCCAGCTCATGGACGGTTAGCACAGATACGCAGTATTTT
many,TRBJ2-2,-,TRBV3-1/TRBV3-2,CASSQWTGELFF,TGTGCCAGCAGCCAGTGGACCGGGGAGCTGTTTTTT
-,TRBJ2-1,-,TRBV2,CASRAGRSSYNEQFF,TGTGCCAGCAGGGCTGGCCGGAGCTCCTACAATGAGCAGTTCTTC
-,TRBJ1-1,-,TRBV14,CASSQDRVRGAFF,TGTGCCAGCAGCCAAGATCGGGTGCGCGGAGCTTTCTTT
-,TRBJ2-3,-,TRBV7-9,CASSPPSPTGQYF,TGTGCCAGCAGCCCTCCGTCCCCCACTGGGCAGTATTTT
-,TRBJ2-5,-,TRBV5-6,CASRSAWETQYF,TGTGCCAGCAGATCTGCATGGGAGACCCAGTACTTC